The 16 T cell receptor beta chains listed next were all sequenced from one sample in a study of regulatory T cells in long-lasting Graves disease. Time point described: newly diagnosed GD, antithyroid drugs for less than 3 months. Generation of the TCR library employed RNA extracted from PBMCs. Researchers made TCR beta libraries by using iRepertoire HTBI primers and running Arm-PCR on CDR3 regions. TCRdb redid the calling of the multiplex PCR reads with MiXCR, one entry per CDR3 protein. In the table there are fewer than 350,000 distinct CDR3 sequences, 15% to 20% of which are singletons. The starting material was peripheral blood mononuclear cells (PBMCs), obtained at new diagnosis, from a patient treated with antithyroid drugs. The receptors were gathered from a female donor with Graves disease.

This clonotype occurred many times. This rearrangement joins TRBV4-2 to TRBJ2-1, with 8 bases lining up with TRBD2. V dropped 0 bases and J dropped 9; count of bases not matched to a gene: 1. Germline CDR1 and CDR2: LGHNA and YNFKEQ. The CDR3 is 13 amino acids. The CDR3 bases are TGTGCCAGCAGCCAAGATCTAGCGGGTGAGCAGTTCTTC. Encoded protein: CASSQDLAGEQFF.

This clonotype has at least ten counts. The chain carries TRBV2 and TRBJ2-2; 13 bases align to TRBD2. The CDR3 has 15 residues. J lost 7 bases, V lost 5 bases, and 4 bases had no gene match. CDR1 and CDR2 (germline): SNHLY, FYNNEI. The CDR3 reads CASSRTSGSYGELFF. CDR3 DNA: TGTGCCAGCAGTCGGACTAGCGGGAGTTACGGGGAGCTGTTTTTT.

This clonotype turned up a few times. This chain joins TRBV7-2 and TRBJ2-7; 9 bases match TRBD2. The germline gives CDR1 SGHTA, CDR2 FQGNSA. V shed 8 bases and J 7 bases; nucleotides not matched to a gene: 15. The CDR3 has 15 residues. CDR3 coding DNA: TGTGCCAGCTCCGGGGCGGGAGGGCCGGCTCGTGAGCAGTACTTC. This codes for CASSGAGGPAREQYF.

The rearrangement joins TRBV12-3 or TRBV12-4 to TRBJ1-1, with D perhaps matching TRBD1 (5 bases). V was shortened by 2 bases and J by 0 bases, with 10 bases between the two germline ends. This CDR3 is built from 15 residues. The CDR3 nucleotides are TGTGCCAGCAGTTTAACACCAGGGATGAACACTGAAGCTTTCTTT. As protein: CASSLTPGMNTEAFF.

The sample holds many counts of this clonotype. The J gene is TRBJ2-7, the V gene TRBV20-1; 8 positions match TRBD2. Germline assignment: CDR1 DFQATT and CDR2 SNEGSKA (reference sequence). This CDR3 is built from 15 residues. Trimming removed 2 bases from V and 4 bases from J; junction bases left unmatched: 10. CDR3 residues: CSARKGGLAGYEQYF. The DNA of the CDR3 is TGCAGTGCTAGAAAGGGCGGGCTAGCGGGTTACGAGCAGTACTTC.

J is TRBJ2-1 and V is TRBV9, with D uncertain. Germline loops: CDR1 SGDLS, CDR2 YYNGEE. Trimming shortened V by 0 bases and J by 10 bases, and 14 bases separated the two germline ends. The CDR3 is 14 amino acids. The CDR3 region has the DNA TGTGCCAGCAGCGTAGAGCCAGGATCATGGGAGCAGTTCTTC. Residues: CASSVEPGSWEQFF.

This clonotype was seen only a few times. The chain combines TRBV6-2 or TRBV6-3 with TRBJ2-2; possibly TRBD2 for D (5 bases). Germline V gene sequence: CDR1 MNHEY, CDR2 SVGEGT. Trimming took off 2 bases at V and 6 bases at J, with 10 bases between the two ends. The CDR3 is 14 amino acids. This CDR3 reads CASSYMRASGELFF. DNA of the CDR3: TGTGCCAGCAGTTACATGAGGGCCTCCGGGGAGCTGTTTTTT.

Many counts were recorded for this clonotype. The chain has TRBV11-2 and TRBJ2-1; possibly TRBD2 for D (5 bases). V was cut by 3 bases and J by 10 bases, with 19 bases left in between. The length of the CDR3 is 15 residues. The V gene's germline CDR1 is SGHAT and CDR2 FQNNGV. CDR3 in amino acids: CASSFSLGASREQFF. The DNA of the CDR3 is TGTGCCAGCAGCTTCTCCCTGGGAGCTTCGCGAGAGCAGTTCTTC. Looking up the rest from reference TRBV11-2 and TRBJ2-1 gives the full variable domain: EAGVAQSPRYKIIEKRQSVAFWCNPISGHATLYWYQQILGQGPKLLIQFQNNGVVDDSQLPKDRFSAERLKGVDSTLKIQPAKLEDSAVYLCASSFSLGASREQFFGPGTRLTVL.

A few counts support this clonotype. V gene TRBV3-1 combines with J gene TRBJ2-7, with D perhaps matching TRBD1 or TRBD2 (6 bases each). The CDR3 loop spans 12 amino acids. In germline, CDR1 is LGHDT, CDR2 YNNKEL (reference sequence). V lost 4 bases, J lost 6 bases, and 10 bases lay in between. The CDR3 protein is CASSLRGPEQYF. The CDR3 bases are TGTGCCAGCAGCCTTCGGGGGCCCGAGCAGTACTTC.

There are a few counts of this clonotype. V is TRBV24-1 and J is TRBJ2-7, with D possibly TRBD2 on 6 matching bases. Looked up from germline, CDR1 is KGHDR and CDR2 is SFDVKD. Trimming took 7 bases from V and 2 from J, leaving 17 bases between them. The CDR3 has 15 amino acids. CDR3 amino acids: CATSLGTSLTYEQYF. The CDR3 DNA reads TGTGCCACCAGCTTGGGGACTTCCTTAACCTACGAGCAGTACTTC.

This clonotype turned up a few times. This CDR3 is CASRNWGQGGYTF. CDR3 nucleotide sequence: TGTGCCAGCAGGAACTGGGGGCAGGGTGGCTACACCTTC. The chain couples TRBV2 to TRBJ1-2, with D tentatively TRBD1 (6 bases). Germline V CDR1 and CDR2: SNHLY, FYNNEI. The CDR3 is made up of 13 amino acids. The germline V and J ends were trimmed by 6 bases and 7 bases, with 15 bases remaining between them.

The chain combines TRBV2 with TRBJ2-1, with 11 bases that match TRBD2. V lost 2 bases, J lost 0 bases, and 9 bases stayed unmatched. The CDR3 covers 19 residues. Germline V gene lookup returns CDR1 SNHLY and CDR2 FYNNEI. In nucleotides, the CDR3 is TGTGCCAGCAGTGAAAGTATGCTAGCGGGAGGCTACTCCTACAATGAGCAGTTCTTC. Protein: CASSESMLAGGYSYNEQFF.

This clonotype showed up many times. The chain employs TRBV11-2 and TRBJ2-1; the match to TRBD1 covers 8 bases. V shed 7 bases, J shed 7 bases, and the junction held 12 bases outside the gene matches. This CDR3 is built from 15 residues. The germline gives CDR1 SGHAT, CDR2 FQNNGV. CDR3 protein: CASTKLRTGRNEQFF. The CDR3 DNA reads TGTGCCAGCACCAAATTAAGGACAGGGAGGAATGAGCAGTTCTTC.

Regarding this clonotype: A much bigger clone sits one base away, suggesting this may be a read error. The chain links TRBV13 to TRBJ1-2; possibly TRBD1 for D (5 bases). The germline gives CDR1 PRHDT, CDR2 FYEKMQ (reference sequence). With 6 bases removed from V and 2 bases from J, the gap between germline ends came to 16 bases. CDR3 length: 15 residues. The CDR3 DNA is TGTGCCAGCAGTGCGAGGGGCCCGGAAAACTATGGCTACACCTTC. This encodes CASSARGPENYGYTF.

Notes on this clonotype: A read error likely explains this, since a far larger clone differs by one base. The missing conserved phenylalanine or tryptophan at the end of this CDR3 makes a read error likely. The rearrangement joins TRBV2 to TRBJ2-1, with unresolved D. Germline V lookup: CDR1 SNHLY, CDR2 FYNNEI. CDR3 size: 13 residues. The DNA for the CDR3 is TGTGCCACCAGTGATGGGCCAGCCCCAAGGCAGTTCCTC. Its translation: CATSDGPAPRQFL.

Concerning this clonotype: This could be a read error, since a much larger clone is one nucleotide away. Because it lacks the conserved phenylalanine or tryptophan at the end, this CDR3 is likely a read error. The chain couples TRBV11-2 to TRBJ1-1, with D hard to call. Germline lookup yields CDR1 SGHAT and CDR2 FQNNGV. V lost 0 bases, J lost 5 bases, and 7 bases lay in between. The CDR3 spans 13 residues. CDR3 DNA sequence: TGTGCCAGCAGCTTAGATCTAGGGACTGAAGCTTTCTCT. This encodes CASSLDLGTEAFS.